This T cell receptor beta chain is drawn from a study of OX40 agonist ivuxolimab in advanced cancers. Study conclusions and caveats: People who partly responded at 0.1-3.0 mg/kg had some of the least clonal expansion seen.

Turning to this clone: Antigen: not known.

TCRdb's copy holds only in-frame clones and misses some; the assay was immunoSEQ multiplex PCR. Among 40,000 to 50,000 clones listed, 80% to 90% were seen once. In germline, CDR1 is SGHVS, CDR2 FQNEAQ. The CDR3 consists of 16 residues. The ends lost 4 bases at V and 5 bases at J; junction bases unmatched: 10. The sequencing used CD4+ or CD8+ T cells sorted from blood, collected in a trial of the OX40 agonist ivuxolimab. The TCR comes from an adult with an advanced solid tumor such as melanoma, head and neck, liver or kidney cancer. This chain joins TRBV7-8 and TRBJ2-3, with TRBD2 matching over 9 bases. The DNA for the CDR3 is TGTGCCAGCAGCTCCCCGGGCAGCGGGGGGAGAGATACGCAGTATTTT. This translates into CASSSPGSGGRDTQYF.